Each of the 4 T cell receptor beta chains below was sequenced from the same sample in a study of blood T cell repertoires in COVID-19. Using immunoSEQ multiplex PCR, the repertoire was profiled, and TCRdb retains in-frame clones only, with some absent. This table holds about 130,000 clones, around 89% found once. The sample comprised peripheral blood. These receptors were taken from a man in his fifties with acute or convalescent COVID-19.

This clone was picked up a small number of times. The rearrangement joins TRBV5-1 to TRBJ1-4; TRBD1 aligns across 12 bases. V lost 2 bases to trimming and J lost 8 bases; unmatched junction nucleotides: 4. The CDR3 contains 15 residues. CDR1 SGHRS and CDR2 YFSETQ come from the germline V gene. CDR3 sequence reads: CASSFYGTGGEKLFF. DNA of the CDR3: TGCGCCAGCAGCTTCTATGGGACAGGGGGCGAAAAACTGTTTTTT.

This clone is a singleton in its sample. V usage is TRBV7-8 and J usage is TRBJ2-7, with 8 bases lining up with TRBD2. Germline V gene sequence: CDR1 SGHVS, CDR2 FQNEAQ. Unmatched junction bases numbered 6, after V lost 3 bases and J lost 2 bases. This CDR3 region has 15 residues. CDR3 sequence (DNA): TGTGCCAGCAGCTTTCGGGAGGGAGGTCCCTACGAGCAGTACTTC. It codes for CASSFREGGPYEQYF.

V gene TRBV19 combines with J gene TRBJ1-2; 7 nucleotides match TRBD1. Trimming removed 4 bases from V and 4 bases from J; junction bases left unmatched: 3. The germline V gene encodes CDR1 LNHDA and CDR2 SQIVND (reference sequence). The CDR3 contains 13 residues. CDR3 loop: CASSRQGLYGYTF. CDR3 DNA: TGTGCCAGTAGTAGACAGGGCCTCTATGGCTACACCTTC.

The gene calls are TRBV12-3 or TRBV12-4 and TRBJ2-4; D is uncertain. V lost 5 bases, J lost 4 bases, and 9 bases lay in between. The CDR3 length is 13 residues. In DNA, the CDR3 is TGTGCCAGCAGTCCGATACAGAAAAACATTCAGTACTTC. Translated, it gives CASSPIQKNIQYF.